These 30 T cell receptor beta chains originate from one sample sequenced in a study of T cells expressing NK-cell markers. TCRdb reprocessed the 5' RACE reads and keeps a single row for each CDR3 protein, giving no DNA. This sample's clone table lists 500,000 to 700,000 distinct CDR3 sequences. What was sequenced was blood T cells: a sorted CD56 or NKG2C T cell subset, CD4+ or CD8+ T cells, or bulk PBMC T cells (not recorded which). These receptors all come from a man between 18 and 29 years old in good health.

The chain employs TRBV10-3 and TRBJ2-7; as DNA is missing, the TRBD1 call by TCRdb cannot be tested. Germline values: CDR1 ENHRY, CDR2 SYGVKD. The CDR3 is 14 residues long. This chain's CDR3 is CAISGEGEGVEQYF.

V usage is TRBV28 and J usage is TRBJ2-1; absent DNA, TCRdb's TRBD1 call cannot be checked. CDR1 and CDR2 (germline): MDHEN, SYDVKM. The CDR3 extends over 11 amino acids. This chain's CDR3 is CASSIAPEQFF.

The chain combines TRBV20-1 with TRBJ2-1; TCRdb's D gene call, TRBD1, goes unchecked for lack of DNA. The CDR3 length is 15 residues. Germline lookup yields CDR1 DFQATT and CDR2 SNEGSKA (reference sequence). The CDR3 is CSASRTGGDLVEQFF.

The CDR3 region is CATSDLGTSGGNEQFF. The genes are TRBV24-1 and TRBJ2-1; no DNA is available, so the TRBD2 call from TCRdb remains unchecked. The V gene's germline CDR1 is KGHDR and CDR2 SFDVKD. This CDR3 is 16 amino acids long.

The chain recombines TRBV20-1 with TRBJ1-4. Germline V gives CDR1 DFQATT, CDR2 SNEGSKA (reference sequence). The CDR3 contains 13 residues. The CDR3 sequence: CSARDEFGEKLFF.

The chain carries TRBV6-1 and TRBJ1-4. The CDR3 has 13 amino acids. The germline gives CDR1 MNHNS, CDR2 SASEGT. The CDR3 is CASGPQPWEKLFF.

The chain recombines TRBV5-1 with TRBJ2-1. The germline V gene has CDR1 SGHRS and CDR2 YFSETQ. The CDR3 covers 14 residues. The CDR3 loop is CASSLAELRGEQFF.

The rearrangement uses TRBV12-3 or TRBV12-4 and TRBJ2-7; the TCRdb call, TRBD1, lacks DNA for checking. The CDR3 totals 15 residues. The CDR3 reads CASSSPHGGVYEQYF.

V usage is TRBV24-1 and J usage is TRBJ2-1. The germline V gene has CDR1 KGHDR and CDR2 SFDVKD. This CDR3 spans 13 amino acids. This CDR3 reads CATSDLNVYEQFF.

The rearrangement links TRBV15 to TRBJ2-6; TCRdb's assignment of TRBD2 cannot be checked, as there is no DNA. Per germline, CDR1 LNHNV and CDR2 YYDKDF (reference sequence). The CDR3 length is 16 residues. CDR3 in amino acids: CATSMRAHSGANVLTF.

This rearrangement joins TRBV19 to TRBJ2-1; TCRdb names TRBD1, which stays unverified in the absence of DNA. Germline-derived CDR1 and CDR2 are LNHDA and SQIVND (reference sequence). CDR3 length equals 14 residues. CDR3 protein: CASTYRDSYNEQFF.

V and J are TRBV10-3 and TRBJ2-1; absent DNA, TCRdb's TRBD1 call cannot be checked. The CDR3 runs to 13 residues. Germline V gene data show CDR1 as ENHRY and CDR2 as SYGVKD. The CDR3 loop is CATGQVTLNEQFF.

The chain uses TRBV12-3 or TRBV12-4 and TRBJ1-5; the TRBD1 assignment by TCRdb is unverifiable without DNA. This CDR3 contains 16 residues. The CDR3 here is CASSPGTGVLNQPQHF.

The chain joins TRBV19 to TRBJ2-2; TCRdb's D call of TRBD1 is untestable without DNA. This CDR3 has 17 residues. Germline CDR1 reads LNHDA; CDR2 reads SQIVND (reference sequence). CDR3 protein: CASSIVSRTANTGELFF.

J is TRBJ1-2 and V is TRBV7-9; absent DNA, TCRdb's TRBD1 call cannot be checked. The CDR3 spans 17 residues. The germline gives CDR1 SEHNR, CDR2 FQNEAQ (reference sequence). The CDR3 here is CASSPSGTGGLSYGYTF.

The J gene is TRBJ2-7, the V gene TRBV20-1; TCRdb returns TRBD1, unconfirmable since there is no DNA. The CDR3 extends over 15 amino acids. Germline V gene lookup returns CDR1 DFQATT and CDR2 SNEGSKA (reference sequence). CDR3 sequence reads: CSAKIPGQGRREQYF.

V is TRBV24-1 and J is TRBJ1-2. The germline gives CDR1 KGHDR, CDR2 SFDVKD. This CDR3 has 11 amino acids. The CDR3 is CATSDFNGYTF.

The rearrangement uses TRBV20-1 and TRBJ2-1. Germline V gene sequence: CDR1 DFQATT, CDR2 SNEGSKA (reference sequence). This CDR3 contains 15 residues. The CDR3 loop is CSARRGGGEGNEQFF.

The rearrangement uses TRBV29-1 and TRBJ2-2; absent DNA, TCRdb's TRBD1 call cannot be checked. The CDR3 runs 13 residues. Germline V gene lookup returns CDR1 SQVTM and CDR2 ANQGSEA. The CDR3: CSVGRQGTGELFF.

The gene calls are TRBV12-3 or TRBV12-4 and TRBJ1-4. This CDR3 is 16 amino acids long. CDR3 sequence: CASSRRKGNPNEKLFF.

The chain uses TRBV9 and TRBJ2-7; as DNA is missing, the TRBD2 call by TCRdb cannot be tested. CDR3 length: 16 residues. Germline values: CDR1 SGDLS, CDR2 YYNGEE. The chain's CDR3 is CASSVAASGRTYEQYF.

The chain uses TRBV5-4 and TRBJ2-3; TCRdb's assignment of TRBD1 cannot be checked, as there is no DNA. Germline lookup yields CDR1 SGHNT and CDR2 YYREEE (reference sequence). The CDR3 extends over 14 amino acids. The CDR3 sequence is CASSAGTVQDTQYF.

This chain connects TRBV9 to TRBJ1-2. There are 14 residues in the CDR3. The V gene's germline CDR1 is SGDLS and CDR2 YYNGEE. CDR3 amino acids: CASSVSMESYGYTF.

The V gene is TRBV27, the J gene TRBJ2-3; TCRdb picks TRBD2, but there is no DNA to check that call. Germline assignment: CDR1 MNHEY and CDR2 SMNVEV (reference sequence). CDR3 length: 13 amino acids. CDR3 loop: CASSTGGSDTQYF.

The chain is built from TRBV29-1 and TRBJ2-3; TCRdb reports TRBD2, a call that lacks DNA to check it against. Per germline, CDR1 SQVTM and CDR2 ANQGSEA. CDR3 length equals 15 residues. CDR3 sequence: CSVGFVVALRDTQYF.

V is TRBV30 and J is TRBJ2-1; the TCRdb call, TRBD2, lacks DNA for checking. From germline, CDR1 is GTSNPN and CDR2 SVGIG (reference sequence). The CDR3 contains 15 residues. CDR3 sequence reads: CAWSVKVAGVNEQFF.

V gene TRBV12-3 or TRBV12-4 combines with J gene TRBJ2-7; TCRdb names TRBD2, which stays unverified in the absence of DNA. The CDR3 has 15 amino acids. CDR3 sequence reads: CASSSLAGRRDEQYF.

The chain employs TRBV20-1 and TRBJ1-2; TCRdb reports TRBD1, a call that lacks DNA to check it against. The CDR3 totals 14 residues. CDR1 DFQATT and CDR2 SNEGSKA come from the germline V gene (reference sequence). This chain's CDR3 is CSARGQGGSYGYTF.

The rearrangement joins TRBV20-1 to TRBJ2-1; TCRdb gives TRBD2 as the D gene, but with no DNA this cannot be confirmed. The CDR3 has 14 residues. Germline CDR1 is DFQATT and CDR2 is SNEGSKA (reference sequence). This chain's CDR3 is CSATTRESYNEQFF.

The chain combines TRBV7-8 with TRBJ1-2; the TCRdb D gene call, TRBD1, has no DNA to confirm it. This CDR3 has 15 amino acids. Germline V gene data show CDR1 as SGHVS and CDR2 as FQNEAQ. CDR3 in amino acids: CASSLARGQGYGYTF.